The 26 T cell receptor beta chains reported below all come from one sample, sequenced in a study of a mutant IDH1 vaccine in newly diagnosed glioma. These receptors' antigens are unknown. Specified time point: week 23, last vaccination. It was 300 ug of mutant IDH1 20-mer peptide that made up each vaccine dose, given with topical imiquimod. Measured with immunoSEQ multiplex PCR; TCRdb has only the in-frame clones, and not every one. The top ten hold 5% to 6% of the sample, which has over 35,000 clones, roughly 79% seen once. The sample was PBMCs, taken from a glioma patient whose treatment included an IDH1 peptide vaccine. These receptors were taken from a middle-aged man with glioma.

The chain combines TRBV5-5 with TRBJ1-2; 8 positions agree with TRBD1. Trimming removed 3 bases from V and 0 bases from J; junction bases left unmatched: 4. The CDR3 extends over 15 amino acids. Germline CDR1 reads SGHKS; CDR2 reads YYEKEE (reference sequence). The CDR3 reads CASSSAGGTNYGYTF. The CDR3 DNA reads TGTGCCAGCAGCTCGGCAGGGGGCACTAACTATGGCTACACCTTC.

This clone is a singleton in its sample. The V call is TRBV7-9, the J call TRBJ1-2; D is undetermined. The germline V gene has CDR1 SEHNR and CDR2 FQNEAQ (reference sequence). The CDR3 spans 15 residues. With 5 bases removed from V and 3 bases from J, the gap between germline ends came to 16 bases. The CDR3 here is CASSRNLKVYYGYTF. The DNA for the CDR3 is TGTGCCAGCAGCCGTAACCTTAAAGTTTACTATGGCTACACCTTC.

This chain links TRBV4-1 with TRBJ1-3, with D perhaps TRBD1 (6 bases). Per the germline V gene, CDR1 is MGHRA and CDR2 is YSYEKL. This CDR3 region has 16 residues. V was cut by 4 bases and J by 4 bases, with 17 bases left in between. The CDR3 sequence is CASSPGWRGRGNTIYF. As DNA, the CDR3 is TGCGCCAGCAGCCCCGGGTGGAGGGGGAGAGGAAACACCATATATTTT.

This clone appeared once. V is TRBV7-6 and J is TRBJ2-3; D not certain. This CDR3 comprises 13 residues. V was trimmed by 6 bases and J by 1 base, leaving 8 bases between them. CDR1 and CDR2 from the germline V gene are SGHVS and FNYEAQ. The CDR3 region is CASSLQRTDTQYF. The DNA of the CDR3 is TGTGCCAGCAGTCTACAACGCACAGATACGCAGTATTTT.

This clone has only a few counts. Other DNA sequences in this specimen translate into the identical CDR3. The CDR3 spells CASSSNYLDTQYF. As DNA, the CDR3 is TGTGCCAGCAGTTCTAACTACTTAGATACGCAGTATTTT. The chain joins TRBV2 to TRBJ2-3, with D unclear. CDR1 SNHLY and CDR2 FYNNEI come from the germline V gene. The CDR3 is 13 residues long. Trimming took 5 bases from V and 5 from J, leaving 11 bases between them.

This chain connects TRBV30 to TRBJ2-1, with 12 bases that match TRBD2. Trimming removed 3 bases from V and 5 bases from J; junction bases left unmatched: 8. This CDR3 has 16 residues. The germline CDR1 and CDR2 sequences are GTSNPN and SVGIG (reference sequence). CDR3 sequence: CAWSLRLAGVNNEQFF. The CDR3 bases are TGTGCCTGGAGCCTACGACTAGCGGGAGTGAACAATGAGCAGTTCTTC.

V gene TRBV7-2 combines with J gene TRBJ1-5; possible D gene TRBD1, 5 bases. The CDR3 covers 15 residues. The germline V and J ends were trimmed by 2 bases and 3 bases, with 11 bases remaining between them. Germline V CDR1 and CDR2: SGHTA, FQGNSA. This CDR3 is CASSLRQGHNQPQHF. The CDR3 nucleotides are TGTGCCAGCAGCTTACGGCAGGGTCACAATCAGCCCCAGCATTTT.

The chain carries TRBV9 and TRBJ2-7, with no clear D. Between the trimmed V and J ends, which lost 4 bases and 7 bases, there was a span of 12 bases. CDR1 is SGDLS and CDR2 is YYNGEE in the germline V gene. The CDR3 is made up of 12 amino acids. CDR3 sequence (DNA): TGTGCCAGCAGCTCGGCGCTGGGAGAGCAGTACTTC. Its translation is CASSSALGEQYF.

This clone was detected once. The chain couples TRBV19 to TRBJ2-4; TRBD1 aligns across 8 bases. Germline CDR1 reads LNHDA; CDR2 reads SQIVND (reference sequence). This CDR3 contains 13 residues. The junction had 10 bases not matched to a gene; V was cut back by 5 bases and J by 13 bases. In DNA form, the CDR3 reads TGTGCCAGTAGTCCAAGGGACAGGCCTAGACAGTACTTC. Protein product: CASSPRDRPRQYF.

The chain is built from TRBV4-2 and TRBJ1-2; D remains unclear. This CDR3 contains 16 residues. Germline lookup yields CDR1 LGHNA and CDR2 YNFKEQ. Trimming cost V 0 bases and J 3 bases, with 14 bases left between them. The CDR3 nucleotides read TGTGCCAGCAGCCAAGATCCGGTTACGGGCTACTATGGCTACACCTTC. Its protein is CASSQDPVTGYYGYTF.

The CDR3 sequence is CASSTRTGGNGYTF. The DNA for the CDR3 is TGTGCCAGCAGCACCCGGACAGGGGGTAATGGCTACACCTTC. The chain combines TRBV11-2 with TRBJ1-2, with 10 bases lining up with TRBD1. Trimming took 5 bases from V and 6 from J; bases not matched to a gene: 6. The CDR3 covers 14 residues. Per the germline V gene, CDR1 is SGHAT and CDR2 is FQNNGV.

The V call is TRBV5-4, the J call TRBJ2-3; weak D call: TRBD2 (5 bases). The CDR3 length is 13 residues. Trimming shortened V by 4 bases and J by 5 bases, and 11 bases separated the two germline ends. CDR1 is SGHNT and CDR2 is YYREEE in the germline V gene (reference sequence). Here the CDR3 reads CASSRTGIDTQYF. CDR3 sequence (DNA): TGTGCCAGCAGCCGGACTGGGATAGATACGCAGTATTTT.

The rearrangement joins TRBV10-3 to TRBJ2-5; TRBD2 agrees at 10 bases. The CDR3 totals 15 residues. Germline lookup yields CDR1 ENHRY and CDR2 SYGVKD. With V trimmed by 3 bases and J by 1 base, 2 bases remained unmatched. The chain's CDR3 is CAISDSGGAQETQYF. The CDR3 nucleotides read TGTGCCATCAGTGACAGCGGGGGGGCCCAAGAGACCCAGTACTTC.

This clone showed up just once. The chain uses TRBV25-1 and TRBJ2-7; D might be TRBD2 (6 bases). The germline V gene has CDR1 MGHDK and CDR2 SYGVNS. The V end was cut by 4 bases, the J end by 2 bases, with 15 bases between. The CDR3 consists of 15 residues. Here the CDR3 DNA reads TGTGCCAGCAGTGTGGACGGGAGTCCCCCCTACGAGCAGTACTTC. Amino acids: CASSVDGSPPYEQYF.

The J gene is TRBJ2-5, the V gene TRBV7-2; 9 bases line up with TRBD2. The CDR3 is made up of 18 amino acids. V was clipped by 0 bases and J by 5 bases; unmatched bases: 13. Germline loops: CDR1 SGHTA, CDR2 FQGNSA. The CDR3 nucleotides read TGTGCCAGCAGCTTAGCAATTCTCGGCCCGGCGGGAGGGGAGACCCAGTACTTC. This translates into CASSLAILGPAGGETQYF.

The chain joins TRBV4-3 to TRBJ2-2; D possibly uses TRBD1 or TRBD2 (5 bases each). CDR3 length: 17 residues. The V gene lost 1 base and the J gene lost 0 bases, with 12 bases spanning the gap. Per germline, CDR1 LGHNA and CDR2 YSLEER. The CDR3 DNA follows: TGCGCCAGCAGCCAAGGGGGACGAATTTCGAACACCGGGGAGCTGTTTTTT. Amino acids: CASSQGGRISNTGELFF.

The chain carries TRBV7-6 and TRBJ1-4, with a possible D match to TRBD1 (5 bases). Trimming removed 4 bases at V and 6 bases at J, with 18 bases between. The CDR3 runs 16 residues. CDR1 and CDR2 from the germline V gene are SGHVS and FNYEAQ. The CDR3 region has the DNA TGTGCCAGCAGCTCGGTCGCGAGGACACCGGATGAAAAACTGTTTTTT. It encodes CASSSVARTPDEKLFF. Looking up the rest from reference TRBV7-6 and TRBJ1-4 gives the full variable domain: GAGVSQSPRYKVTKRGQDVALRCDPISGHVSLYWYRQALGQGPEFLTYFNYEAQQDKSGLPNDRFSAERPEGSISTLTIQRTEQRDSAMYRCASSSVARTPDEKLFFGSGTQLSVL.

The CDR3 nucleotides are TGTGCCAGCAGCTTAGAGGGGAGGACTGAAGCTTTCTTT. Translating gives CASSLEGRTEAFF. V is TRBV11-3 and J is TRBJ1-1; no definite D call. CDR3 length: 13 amino acids. CDR1 and CDR2 from the germline V gene are SGHNT and YENEEA. The V end was cut by 0 bases, the J end by 5 bases, with 7 bases between.

With respect to this clone: The junction departs from the called germline gene at one end, perhaps through a read error. The chain uses TRBV6-1 and TRBJ2-4; tentatively, D is TRBD1 or TRBD2 (5 bases each). This CDR3 is built from 13 residues. Germline CDR1 reads MNHNS; CDR2 reads SASEGT. The CDR3 region has the DNA TGTGCCAGCAGTCAGAGTCCCCGGGACCCAGCGGACTTC. Its protein is CASSQSPRDPADF.

V usage is TRBV18 and J usage is TRBJ2-1; D tentatively fits TRBD1 or TRBD2 (5 bases each). This CDR3 has 20 amino acids. In germline, CDR1 is KGHSH, CDR2 LQKENI. Trimming removed 5 bases at V and 4 bases at J, with 30 bases between. DNA of the CDR3: TGTGCCAGCTCATCCAGTGGGGGTATTTTTCCAGCGTCCGTTTACAATGAGCAGTTCTTC. As protein: CASSSSGGIFPASVYNEQFF.

J is TRBJ2-1 and V is TRBV19; 8 bases match TRBD1. CDR1 and CDR2 from the germline V gene are LNHDA and SQIVND (reference sequence). The CDR3 has 13 amino acids. V shed 4 bases and J 8 bases; nucleotides not matched to a gene: 4. CDR3 residues: CASSTVRGHEQFF. In DNA, the CDR3 is TGTGCCAGTAGTACAGTCAGGGGGCATGAGCAGTTCTTC.

The chain has TRBV6-4 and TRBJ1-2; 7 nucleotides match TRBD1. J gave up 6 bases and V 4 bases, and 5 bases lay outside the gene matches. From germline, CDR1 is MRHNA and CDR2 SNTAGT. The CDR3 consists of 13 residues. CDR3 region: CASSGRGTDGYTF. The CDR3 DNA reads TGTGCCAGCAGTGGGCGAGGGACAGATGGCTACACCTTC.

A few counts support this clone. The rearrangement joins TRBV13 to TRBJ1-1, with D perhaps matching TRBD1 (6 bases). The V end lost 3 bases, the J end lost 5 bases, and 16 bases lay between the germline ends. Germline CDR1 PRHDT, CDR2 FYEKMQ (reference sequence). The CDR3 extends over 15 amino acids. CDR3 protein: CASSFSDSSWTEAFF. The CDR3 DNA reads as TGTGCCAGCAGCTTCTCGGACAGCTCTTGGACTGAAGCTTTCTTT.

This chain joins TRBV11-2 and TRBJ2-2; a possible D gene is TRBD2 (6 bases). The CDR3 is 15 amino acids. Per the germline V gene, CDR1 is SGHAT and CDR2 is FQNNGV. V lost 6 bases and J lost 2, with 13 bases in between. The CDR3 nucleotides are TGTGCCAGCAGACCGGGACTGCTTAACACCGGGGAGCTGTTTTTT. This codes for CASRPGLLNTGELFF.

The chain combines TRBV5-4 with TRBJ2-1, with a weak D call TRBD2 (6 bases). Trimming took 0 bases from V and 4 from J, leaving 14 bases between them. From germline, CDR1 is SGHNT and CDR2 YYREEE (reference sequence). The CDR3 sequence is 16 residues long. The chain's CDR3 is CASSLATLGGYNEQFF. CDR3 nucleotide sequence: TGTGCCAGCAGCTTGGCCACCTTGGGGGGTTACAATGAGCAGTTCTTC.

The sample holds one count of this clone. V and J are TRBV27 and TRBJ2-3; a possible D gene is TRBD1 (6 bases). This CDR3 has 15 amino acids. From germline, CDR1 is MNHEY and CDR2 SMNVEV (reference sequence). Trimming removed 3 bases from V and 2 bases from J, with 12 bases in between. The CDR3 DNA is TGTGCCAGCAGTTTCCAACAGGGCTACACAGATACGCAGTATTTT. This encodes CASSFQQGYTDTQYF.